The 18 T cell receptor beta chains reported below all come from one sample, sequenced in a study of blood T cell repertoires in COVID-19. Method: immunoSEQ multiplex PCR; TCRdb's copy keeps in-frame clones and lacks some. The table has 95,000 to 150,000 clones, roughly 90% seen once. Input material: peripheral blood. Receptors were obtained from a woman in her fifties or sixties with COVID-19, enrolled during active disease.

The chain carries TRBV6-2 or TRBV6-3 and TRBJ2-3, with 10 bases lining up with TRBD2. There are 14 residues in the CDR3. V was pared by 6 bases and J by 2 bases, with 2 bases of the junction left unmatched. Germline lookup yields CDR1 MNHEY and CDR2 SVGEGT. CDR3 in amino acids: CASSGTSDTDTQYF. The CDR3 region has the DNA TGTGCCAGCAGCGGGACTAGCGACACAGATACGCAGTATTTT.

The CDR3 DNA follows: TGTGCCAGCAGCCCCGGACAGGGGGGCCCGTTCTTC. It encodes CASSPGQGGPFF. The chain employs TRBV5-4 and TRBJ2-1; TRBD1 aligns across 10 bases. CDR3 length: 12 residues. CDR1 and CDR2 (germline): SGHNT, YYREEE (reference sequence). V trimming: 4 bases; J trimming: 15 bases; junction bases outside the gene matches: 7.

In its sample, this clone was seen once. The CDR3 nucleotides read TGTGCCAGCAGTTTAGGTTTGGCGTCTAGCAGCTACGAGCAGTACTTC. It encodes CASSLGLASSSYEQYF. This chain connects TRBV27 to TRBJ2-7, with D tentatively TRBD2 (5 bases). Germline V gives CDR1 MNHEY, CDR2 SMNVEV (reference sequence). Trimming removed 2 bases from V and 3 bases from J, with 17 bases in between. The CDR3 length is 16 residues.

This chain connects TRBV19 to TRBJ1-4; D possibly corresponds to TRBD1 (5 bases). Deletions cut 4 bases from V and 7 bases from J, with 13 bases between. The CDR3 is 14 residues long. From germline, CDR1 is LNHDA and CDR2 SQIVND (reference sequence). For the CDR3, the DNA is TGTGCCAGTAGTACGAGGAGGGGAACTGAAAAACTGTTTTTT. As protein: CASSTRRGTEKLFF.

The chain links TRBV7-8 to TRBJ2-7; TRBD1 matches at 9 bases. Germline trimming cut 3 bases from V and 4 bases from J; bases unmatched to any gene: 10. Looked up from germline, CDR1 is SGHVS and CDR2 is FQNEAQ. The CDR3 is 16 amino acids. The CDR3: CASSFFDRGSIYEQYF. The CDR3 DNA reads as TGTGCCAGCAGCTTCTTCGACAGGGGGTCCATATACGAGCAGTACTTC.

The genes are TRBV7-2 and TRBJ1-1, with D tentatively TRBD1 (5 bases). CDR1 is SGHTA, CDR2 FQGNSA, per germline. The V end was cut by 1 base, the J end by 0 bases, with 9 bases between. The CDR3 has 15 amino acids. The CDR3 loop is CASSLVAGLNTEAFF. DNA for the CDR3: TGTGCCAGCAGCTTAGTAGCAGGGTTGAACACTGAAGCTTTCTTT.

The rearrangement links TRBV12-5 to TRBJ2-2, with D possibly being TRBD2 (5 bases). CDR1 and CDR2 (germline): LGHNT, FRNRAP. V dropped 5 bases and J dropped 2 bases, with 9 bases sitting between them. The CDR3 is 14 residues long. In DNA form, the CDR3 reads TGTGCTAGTGGTCCCCGGACTAACACCGGGGAGCTGTTTTTT. As protein: CASGPRTNTGELFF.

This clone was observed once. The chain links TRBV6-5 to TRBJ1-2; 7 nucleotides align to TRBD1. Per the germline V gene, CDR1 is MNHEY and CDR2 is SVGAGI. The CDR3 length is 14 residues. J was trimmed by 9 bases and V by 2 bases; bases with no gene match: 9. The CDR3 DNA is TGTGCCAGCAGTTACCAGGGGGGTACACTTCGCTACACCTTC. It specifies CASSYQGGTLRYTF.

The chain has TRBV9 and TRBJ1-2, with a possible D match to TRBD1 (5 bases). The ends were cut back, 4 bases at V and 4 bases at J, with 17 bases in the middle. CDR1 is SGDLS and CDR2 is YYNGEE in the germline V gene. The CDR3 extends over 15 amino acids. The CDR3, as DNA: TGTGCCAGCAGCCCAACCCCGGCGGGGGGCTATGGCTACACCTTC. It specifies CASSPTPAGGYGYTF.

This chain joins TRBV28 and TRBJ1-5; D is possibly TRBD1 (6 bases). Germline V CDR1 and CDR2: MDHEN, SYDVKM. The CDR3 runs to 17 residues. Trimming shortened V by 3 bases and J by 3 bases, and 18 bases separated the two germline ends. The CDR3 here is CASSFYGAGAYNQPQHF. The CDR3 nucleotides read TGTGCCAGCAGTTTCTATGGGGCAGGGGCCTACAATCAGCCCCAGCATTTT.

The V and J genes are TRBV25-1 and TRBJ1-6; the match to TRBD1 covers 10 bases. V lost 6 bases and J lost 8; bases outside the gene matches: 7. The CDR3 totals 15 residues. Germline V gene data show CDR1 as MGHDK and CDR2 as SYGVNS. This chain's CDR3 is CASSQTGTGDSPLHF. The CDR3 coding sequence is TGTGCCAGCAGCCAGACCGGGACAGGGGATTCACCCCTCCACTTT.

As regards this clone: At one end the junction does not follow the germline gene, possibly because of a read error. The genes are TRBV7-2 and TRBJ2-7, with TRBD1 as a possible D gene (5 bases). This CDR3 has 14 amino acids. Germline CDR1 SGHTA, CDR2 FQGNSA. CDR3 nucleotide sequence: TGTGCCAGCAGATTAGAGGCTCAGGGATACGAGCAGTACTTC. This encodes CASRLEAQGYEQYF.

V is TRBV19 and J is TRBJ1-1; 7 bases match TRBD1. CDR1 is LNHDA, CDR2 SQIVND, per germline (reference sequence). This CDR3 contains 13 residues. V was clipped by 6 bases and J by 2 bases; unmatched bases: 3. The CDR3 bases are TGTGCCAGTAGGGGGACAGCCAACACTGAAGCTTTCTTT. Amino acid sequence: CASRGTANTEAFF. The entire variable domain, with the rest obtained from reference TRBV19 and TRBJ1-1, is as follows: DGGITQSPKYLFRKEGQNVTLSCEQNLNHDAMYWYRQDPGQGLRLIYYSQIVNDFQKGDIAEGYSVSREKKESFPLTVTSAQKNPTAFYLCASRGTANTEAFFGQGTRLTVV.

CDR3 in amino acids: CASSVTGNTEAFF. In nucleotides, the CDR3 is TGTGCCAGCAGCGTCACAGGGAACACTGAAGCTTTCTTT. This chain uses TRBV2 with TRBJ1-1; a possible D gene is TRBD1 (5 bases). The germline gives CDR1 SNHLY, CDR2 FYNNEI. CDR3 size: 13 residues. The V end lost 6 bases, the J end lost 1 base, and 9 bases lay between the germline ends.

This clone was seen only once. The chain has TRBV6-5 and TRBJ1-2; possible D gene TRBD1, 5 bases. V lost 4 bases, J lost 6 bases, and 21 bases lay in between. The germline V gene has CDR1 MNHEY and CDR2 SVGAGI. This CDR3 is built from 16 residues. The CDR3 loop is CASSSPRLAGWDGYTF. CDR3 bases: TGTGCCAGCAGTTCACCCCGACTAGCAGGGTGGGATGGCTACACCTTC.

The chain combines TRBV5-1 with TRBJ2-5, with D uncertain. The CDR3 runs to 12 residues. Trimming pared 0 bases from V and 5 bases from J, leaving 5 bases between. Germline loops: CDR1 SGHRS, CDR2 YFSETQ. The CDR3: CASSLDRETQYF. CDR3 nucleotide sequence: TGCGCCAGCAGCTTGGACCGGGAGACCCAGTACTTC.

DNA for the CDR3: TGTGCCATCAGTGAGTATGTGACGGAGGATGGCTACACCTTC. This encodes CAISEYVTEDGYTF. The chain is built from TRBV10-3 and TRBJ1-2, with D unclear. The CDR3 loop spans 14 amino acids. Germline-derived CDR1 and CDR2 are ENHRY and SYGVKD. The ends were cut back, 1 base at V and 6 bases at J, with 12 bases in the middle.

The rearrangement joins TRBV4-2 to TRBJ2-1; 12 nucleotides match TRBD2. Trimming took 4 bases from V and 4 from J; bases not matched to a gene: 5. Per the germline V gene, CDR1 is LGHNA and CDR2 is YNFKEQ. CDR3 length equals 16 residues. CDR3 in DNA: TGTGCCAGCAGCCGCCGGACTAGCGGGGTGTACAATGAGCAGTTCTTC. This gives the protein CASSRRTSGVYNEQFF.